The present T cell receptor (beta chain) was sequenced within a study of OX40 agonist ivuxolimab in advanced cancers. Notes on the study in general: Some of the lowest clonal expansion was seen in partial responders at 0.1-3.0 mg/kg.

Using immunoSEQ multiplex PCR, the repertoire was profiled, and TCRdb retains in-frame clones only, with some absent. The sample yields about 74,000 clones, about four fifths seen once. This CDR3 has 14 residues. Germline V lookup: CDR1 SGHAT, CDR2 FQNNGV. Between the trimmed V and J ends, which lost 5 bases and 8 bases, there was a span of 15 bases. A note on this clone: Its specificity is unknown.

This TCR was sampled from an adult with an advanced solid tumor such as melanoma, head and neck, liver or kidney cancer. The chain has TRBV11-2 and TRBJ1-4, with a possible D match to TRBD1 (6 bases). The specimen comprised CD4+ or CD8+ T cells sorted from blood, sampled in a trial of the OX40 agonist ivuxolimab. CDR3 residues: CASSTYRAREKLFF. CDR3 nucleotide sequence: TGTGCCAGCAGCACGTACAGGGCTCGCGAAAAACTGTTTTTT.